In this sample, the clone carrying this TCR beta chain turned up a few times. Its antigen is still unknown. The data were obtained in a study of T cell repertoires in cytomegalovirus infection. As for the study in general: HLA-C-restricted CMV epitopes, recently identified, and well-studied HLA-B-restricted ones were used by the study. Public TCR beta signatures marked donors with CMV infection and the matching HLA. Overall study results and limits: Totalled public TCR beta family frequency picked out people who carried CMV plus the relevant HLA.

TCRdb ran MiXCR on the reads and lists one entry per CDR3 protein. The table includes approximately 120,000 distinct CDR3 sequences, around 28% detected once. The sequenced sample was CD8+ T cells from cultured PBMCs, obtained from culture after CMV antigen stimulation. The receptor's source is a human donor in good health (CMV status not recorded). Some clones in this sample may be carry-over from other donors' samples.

The CDR3 sequence: CASSGRTASYGYTF. The CDR3, as DNA: TGTGCCAGCAGCGGAAGGACAGCCTCCTATGGCTACACCTTC. The gene calls are TRBV7-9 and TRBJ1-2; D is possibly TRBD1 (6 bases). V lost 5 bases to trimming and J lost 4 bases, with 14 bases between them. The CDR3 is 14 amino acids. Per the germline V gene, CDR1 is SEHNR and CDR2 is FQNEAQ (reference sequence). Using reference TRBV7-9 and TRBJ1-2 for the parts outside the CDR3, the full variable domain is DTGVSQNPRHKITKRGQNVTFRCDPISEHNRLYWYRQTLGQGPEFLTYFQNEAQLEKSRLLSDRFSAERPKGSFSTLEIQRTEQGDSAMYLCASSGRTASYGYTFGSGTRLTVV.